The 8 T cell receptor beta chains below were found in one sample sequenced in a study of cytomegalovirus exposure and HLA in healthy donors. PCR used 60 Vbeta primers and 13 Jbeta primers. Data came from immunoSEQ multiplex PCR; TCRdb stores just in-frame clones and leaves some out. The profile covers roughly 190,000 clones, with 79% appearing a single time and 1.5% to 2% taken by the ten largest. Sequenced: PBMCs. The receptors stem from a woman aged 18 to 35 in good health and CMV-seronegative.

The chain employs TRBV29-1 and TRBJ1-2; a weak D match, TRBD1 (5 bases). V was pared by 2 bases and J by 10 bases, with 14 bases between. Germline CDR1 is SQVTM and CDR2 is ANQGSEA. There are 12 residues in the CDR3. The CDR3 nucleotides are TGCAGCGTTGAACGACAGTCTAAAATCTACACCTTC. It is translated as CSVERQSKIYTF.

The chain employs TRBV11-2 and TRBJ2-7; 8 bases are a match to TRBD2. Germline V gene sequence: CDR1 SGHAT, CDR2 FQNNGV. J gave up 2 bases and V 0 bases, and 6 bases lay outside the gene matches. The CDR3 has 16 residues. This CDR3 is CASSLDQGSGTYEQYF. CDR3 nucleotides: TGTGCCAGCAGCTTAGATCAGGGTAGCGGGACCTACGAGCAGTACTTC.

The chain is built from TRBV25-1 and TRBJ2-7, with 9 bases aligning to TRBD1. CDR3 length equals 14 residues. Germline-derived CDR1 and CDR2 are MGHDK and SYGVNS. With V trimmed by 9 bases and J by 1 base, 7 bases remained unmatched. CDR3 amino acids: CASTGTGTSYEQYF. The CDR3 coding sequence is TGTGCCAGTACCGGGACAGGGACTTCCTACGAGCAGTACTTC.

This chain joins TRBV19 and TRBJ1-2; tentatively, D is TRBD1 (5 bases). CDR1 LNHDA and CDR2 SQIVND come from the germline V gene (reference sequence). The ends were cut back, 4 bases at V and 0 bases at J, with 15 bases in the middle. The CDR3 consists of 16 residues. The CDR3 nucleotides are TGTGCCAGTAGTACCTCGGGACTTTCAGCTAACTATGGCTACACCTTC. It specifies CASSTSGLSANYGYTF.

The table lists this clone with a few counts. The gene calls are TRBV28 and TRBJ1-4, with D unresolved. CDR3 size: 14 residues. V lost 7 bases and J 0 bases, leaving 9 bases between the germline ends. The V gene's germline CDR1 is MDHEN and CDR2 SYDVKM. As DNA, the CDR3 is TGTGCCAGCAAGATACACACAACTAATGAAAAACTGTTTTTT. Residues: CASKIHTTNEKLFF.

V usage is TRBV19 and J usage is TRBJ1-1; 8 nucleotides align to TRBD1. Per the germline V gene, CDR1 is LNHDA and CDR2 is SQIVND (reference sequence). The length of the CDR3 is 15 residues. With V trimmed by 3 bases and J by 0 bases, 3 bases remained unmatched. The CDR3 spells CASSILQGVNTEAFF. The CDR3 DNA reads TGTGCCAGTAGTATCCTACAGGGGGTGAACACTGAAGCTTTCTTT.

The chain combines TRBV29-1 with TRBJ2-1, with 10 bases aligning to TRBD2. Trimming cost V 1 base and J 9 bases; bases outside gene matches: 3. CDR1 is SQVTM and CDR2 is ANQGSEA in the germline V gene. The CDR3 sequence is 13 residues long. The CDR3 coding sequence is TGCAGCGTTGAAGGTCCTAGCGGGAGTGAGCAGTTCTTC. Protein sequence: CSVEGPSGSEQFF.

This clone was picked up a small number of times. This chain joins TRBV5-4 and TRBJ2-1, with 15 bases that match TRBD2. Germline trimming cut 6 bases from V and 8 bases from J; bases unmatched to any gene: 3. The CDR3 extends over 14 amino acids. CDR1 is SGHNT and CDR2 is YYREEE in the germline V gene (reference sequence). The CDR3 here is CASKRTSGGDEQFF. The CDR3 DNA is TGTGCCAGCAAAAGGACTAGCGGGGGGGATGAGCAGTTCTTC.